Below, 29 T cell receptor beta chains from the same sample are listed, as sequenced in a study of blood T cell repertoires in COVID-19. The method was immunoSEQ multiplex PCR; TCRdb's version includes in-frame clones alone and lacks a portion of them. This sample has roughly 140,000 clones, with under 90% found just once. The sample taken for sequencing was peripheral blood. These receptors all come from a man between 60 and 75 years old with acute or convalescent COVID-19.

The CDR3 loop reads CASSFDSMNTEAFF. The CDR3 region has the DNA TGCGCCAGCAGCTTTGACAGCATGAACACTGAAGCTTTCTTT. The chain employs TRBV5-1 and TRBJ1-1; D perhaps matches TRBD1 (5 bases). Between the trimmed V and J ends, which lost 2 bases and 0 bases, there was a span of 8 bases. The CDR3 loop spans 14 amino acids. Germline lookup yields CDR1 SGHRS and CDR2 YFSETQ.

This clone was counted once. The J gene is TRBJ1-4, the V gene TRBV5-8, with 11 bases identical to TRBD1. The CDR3 has 16 amino acids. V lost 4 bases, J lost 2 bases, and 4 bases stayed unmatched. Germline V gene sequence: CDR1 SGHTS, CDR2 YDEGEE. The CDR3 DNA reads as TGTGCCAGCAGCCAAGGGACAGGGGGTACTAATGAAAAACTGTTTTTT. Protein: CASSQGTGGTNEKLFF.

This chain uses TRBV5-4 with TRBJ1-2; 8 positions agree with TRBD1. The ends lost 5 bases at V and 6 bases at J; junction bases unmatched: 9. The CDR3 length is 14 residues. Germline V gene lookup returns CDR1 SGHNT and CDR2 YYREEE (reference sequence). The CDR3 protein is CASSPGQGKDGYTF. Here the CDR3 DNA reads TGTGCCAGCAGTCCCGGACAGGGAAAGGATGGCTACACCTTC.

The chain has TRBV19 and TRBJ2-3; 8 bases fit TRBD2. CDR3 size: 15 residues. Germline V gene sequence: CDR1 LNHDA, CDR2 SQIVND (reference sequence). The junction had 3 bases not matched to a gene; V was cut back by 1 base and J by 3 bases. In DNA, the CDR3 is TGTGCCAGTAGTATAGGGCGGGAGGATACAGATACGCAGTATTTT. Protein product: CASSIGREDTDTQYF.

This chain connects TRBV5-1 to TRBJ2-1, with 14 bases that match TRBD2. Unmatched junction bases numbered 19, after V lost 4 bases and J lost 1 base. This CDR3 is 22 amino acids long. Germline V gene lookup returns CDR1 SGHRS and CDR2 YFSETQ. CDR3 nucleotide sequence: TGCGCCAGCAGCATACCAGGGGGCGCAGGGACTAGCGGGAGAGGATCCTACAATGAGCAGTTCTTC. This codes for CASSIPGGAGTSGRGSYNEQFF.

The V and J genes are TRBV29-1 and TRBJ2-5; 7 nucleotides align to TRBD2. The CDR3 totals 14 residues. The germline V gene encodes CDR1 SQVTM and CDR2 ANQGSEA. The V and J ends lost 2 bases and 2 bases, in that order; junction bases with no gene match: 5. Written as DNA, the CDR3 is TGCAGCGTTGAAAGGACTAGACCTCAAGAGACCCAGTACTTC. It specifies CSVERTRPQETQYF.

In regard to this clone: One junction end disagrees with the germline gene, perhaps due to a read error. The rearrangement uses TRBV19 and TRBJ1-5; a possible D gene is TRBD1 (5 bases). The CDR3 is 14 residues long. Germline-derived CDR1 and CDR2 are LNHDA and SQIVND (reference sequence). The CDR3 DNA reads as TGTGCCAGTAGTATTAGGGGTGGCAACCAGCCCCAGCATTTT. Encoded protein: CASSIRGGNQPQHF.

The genes are TRBV5-4 and TRBJ1-2, with TRBD1 matching over 10 bases. CDR1 SGHNT and CDR2 YYREEE come from the germline V gene (reference sequence). The CDR3 runs to 15 residues. With V trimmed by 4 bases and J by 2 bases, 5 bases remained unmatched. CDR3 protein: CASSPPGQGNYGYTF. CDR3 DNA: TGTGCCAGCAGCCCGCCGGGACAGGGGAACTATGGCTACACCTTC. Complete variable domain (other parts from reference TRBV5-4 and TRBJ1-2): ETGVTQSPTHLIKTRGQQVTLRCSSQSGHNTVSWYQQALGQGPQFIFQYYREEENGRGNFPPRFSGLQFPNYSSELNVNALELDDSALYLCASSPPGQGNYGYTFGSGTRLTVV.

This chain connects TRBV19 to TRBJ2-1, with 11 bases that match TRBD2. This CDR3 contains 15 residues. The V and J ends lost 5 bases and 3 bases, in that order; junction bases with no gene match: 3. Germline CDR1 LNHDA, CDR2 SQIVND (reference sequence). In DNA, the CDR3 is TGTGCCAGTAGTGGGACTAGCGGAGGCTACAATGAGCAGTTCTTC. This encodes CASSGTSGGYNEQFF.

The chain combines TRBV24-1 with TRBJ1-3; D is unclear. The CDR3 has 13 residues. Germline V gene sequence: CDR1 KGHDR, CDR2 SFDVKD. Trimming shortened V by 4 bases and J by 0 bases, and 3 bases separated the two germline ends. In DNA form, the CDR3 reads TGTGCCACCAGTGACTTCTCTGGAAACACCATATATTTT. This encodes CATSDFSGNTIYF.

The chain employs TRBV7-9 and TRBJ1-1; D ambiguous. V lost 1 base and J lost 6, with 3 bases in between. Germline CDR1 reads SEHNR; CDR2 reads FQNEAQ (reference sequence). This CDR3 has 11 residues. CDR3 in amino acids: CASSLVSEAFF. The CDR3 nucleotides are TGTGCCAGCAGCTTAGTCTCTGAAGCTTTCTTT.

This clone was detected a few times. The genes are TRBV7-2 and TRBJ2-7, with 7 bases fitting TRBD2. Germline-derived CDR1 and CDR2 are SGHTA and FQGNSA. J gave up 0 bases and V 3 bases, and 11 bases lay outside the gene matches. The length of the CDR3 is 17 residues. CDR3 coding DNA: TGTGCCAGCAGCTTGGATGGGGCGGGGGTCCTCTCCTACGAGCAGTACTTC. It encodes CASSLDGAGVLSYEQYF.

The V gene is TRBV2, the J gene TRBJ1-1; D possibly corresponds to TRBD1 (6 bases). The CDR3 is 13 residues long. Trimming cost V 8 bases and J 0 bases, with 10 bases left between them. CDR1 and CDR2 from the germline V gene are SNHLY and FYNNEI. The CDR3 protein is CASGRTVNTEAFF. The CDR3 DNA reads as TGTGCCAGCGGAAGGACAGTGAACACTGAAGCTTTCTTT.

CDR3 sequence: CASRDTGKRDTQYF. CDR3 sequence (DNA): TGTGCCAGCCGGGACACTGGTAAAAGGGATACGCAGTATTTT. This sequence joins TRBV27 and TRBJ2-3; a possible D gene is TRBD1 (6 bases). There are 14 residues in the CDR3. Germline CDR1 reads MNHEY; CDR2 reads SMNVEV (reference sequence). V lost 8 bases and J lost 6, with 18 bases in between.

The chain recombines TRBV11-1 with TRBJ1-1; TRBD1 might be the D (5 bases). Trimming left V 5 bases short and J 1 base short, with 14 bases between. CDR1 is SGHAT and CDR2 is FQDESV in the germline V gene (reference sequence). The CDR3 has 15 residues. DNA for the CDR3: TGTGCCAGCAGCCTCGACAGCCCCCGGAACACTGAAGCTTTCTTT. Protein sequence: CASSLDSPRNTEAFF.

This clone was seen only a few times. The chain couples TRBV6-5 to TRBJ2-1; TRBD1 matches at 10 bases. The CDR3 is made up of 15 amino acids. The V and J ends lost 4 bases and 3 bases, in that order; junction bases with no gene match: 3. CDR1 is MNHEY, CDR2 SVGAGI, per germline. The CDR3 is CASSSGQGVYNEQFF. CDR3 DNA: TGTGCCAGCAGTTCAGGACAGGGGGTCTACAATGAGCAGTTCTTC.

This clone was seen only once. The rearrangement joins TRBV7-9 to TRBJ1-1; D possibly corresponds to TRBD1 (5 bases). V lost 5 bases and J lost 4, with 14 bases in between. From germline, CDR1 is SEHNR and CDR2 FQNEAQ (reference sequence). The CDR3 loop spans 14 amino acids. The CDR3 is CASSKSGLSTEAFF. Written as DNA, the CDR3 is TGTGCCAGCAGCAAATCAGGGTTGAGCACTGAAGCTTTCTTT.

In DNA form, the CDR3 reads TGTGCCATCAGTGGACAGCTTTCCTCTGGGGCCAACGTCCTGACTTTC. It specifies CAISGQLSSGANVLTF. V and J are TRBV10-3 and TRBJ2-6, with D tentatively TRBD1 (5 bases). Trimming stripped 4 bases from V and 0 bases from J, with 10 bases between. The CDR3 runs to 16 residues. Germline V gives CDR1 ENHRY, CDR2 SYGVKD.

This chain joins TRBV5-1 and TRBJ2-1, with unresolved D. The CDR3 totals 14 residues. The V and J ends lost 4 bases and 9 bases respectively, with 17 bases between them. Germline V gene lookup returns CDR1 SGHRS and CDR2 YFSETQ. CDR3 in amino acids: CASSLFGGAGEQFF. For the CDR3, the DNA is TGCGCCAGCAGCCTATTCGGCGGTGCTGGTGAGCAGTTCTTC.

This clone was counted only a few times. The chain uses TRBV11-2 and TRBJ2-1, with TRBD1 matching 8 bases. V was pared by 8 bases and J by 1 base, with 13 bases of the junction left unmatched. The CDR3 is made up of 17 amino acids. CDR1 is SGHAT, CDR2 FQNNGV, per germline. The CDR3: CASAPYRGWGSYNEQFF. Written as DNA, the CDR3 is TGTGCCAGCGCTCCCTACAGGGGGTGGGGTTCCTACAATGAGCAGTTCTTC.

This clone was counted a few times. The rearrangement uses TRBV15 and TRBJ1-1; D unclear. This CDR3 spans 13 amino acids. V was trimmed by 1 base and J by 4 bases, leaving 7 bases between them. Germline V gene data show CDR1 as LNHNV and CDR2 as YYDKDF (reference sequence). The CDR3 loop reads CATSRGTGTEAFF. CDR3 in DNA: TGTGCCACCAGCAGAGGGACTGGCACTGAAGCTTTCTTT.

V and J are TRBV5-1 and TRBJ2-1, with D possibly being TRBD1 (6 bases). V shed 4 bases and J shed 14 bases, with 16 bases lying between them. This CDR3 contains 12 residues. Germline V lookup: CDR1 SGHRS, CDR2 YFSETQ. The CDR3 nucleotides read TGCGCCAGCAGCAAGTTACAGGGACATAAGTTCTTC. Translation gives CASSKLQGHKFF.

J is TRBJ2-7 and V is TRBV10-3; 10 nucleotides align to TRBD1. This CDR3 has 15 amino acids. Trimming removed 0 bases from V and 3 bases from J; junction bases left unmatched: 2. CDR1 and CDR2 (germline): ENHRY, SYGVKD. The CDR3 region has the DNA TGTGCCATCAGTGAGTCTCGGGACAGGGGCTACGAGCAGTACTTC. The encoded protein is CAISESRDRGYEQYF.

This clone was detected a few times. This chain joins TRBV7-2 and TRBJ2-7; TRBD1 matches at 8 bases. V was pared by 3 bases and J by 2 bases, with 3 bases of the junction left unmatched. This CDR3 is 14 amino acids long. In germline, CDR1 is SGHTA, CDR2 FQGNSA. CDR3 amino acids: CASSFWTGTYEQYF. The CDR3 bases are TGTGCCAGCAGCTTCTGGACAGGGACCTACGAGCAGTACTTC.

This clone was observed a single time. The rearrangement joins TRBV4-3 to TRBJ1-2; 8 bases line up with TRBD1. Germline-derived CDR1 and CDR2 are LGHNA and YSLEER. This CDR3 is built from 16 residues. J lost 4 bases, V lost 0 bases, and 7 bases had no gene match. The CDR3 coding sequence is TGCGCCAGCAGCCAAGAAAGGACAGGGATCGTCTATGGCTACACCTTC. Amino acids: CASSQERTGIVYGYTF.

This sequence joins TRBV5-6 and TRBJ1-3; D is ambiguous. Trimming left V 4 bases short and J 4 bases short, with 3 bases between. Germline lookup yields CDR1 SGHDT and CDR2 YYEEEE. The CDR3 length is 11 residues. The CDR3 here is CASSQGNTIYF. The CDR3 region has the DNA TGTGCCAGCAGCCAGGGAAACACCATATATTTT.

This clone was counted a single time. The rearrangement joins TRBV6-5 to TRBJ1-3, with 10 bases identical to TRBD1. This CDR3 contains 15 residues. V dropped 6 bases and J dropped 2; count of bases not matched to a gene: 4. Looked up from germline, CDR1 is MNHEY and CDR2 is SVGAGI. For the CDR3, the DNA is TGTGCCAGCAGCAGACAGGGGGCGGCTGGAAACACCATATATTTT. Residues: CASSRQGAAGNTIYF.

The rearrangement joins TRBV9 to TRBJ2-1; 11 positions agree with TRBD1. The trim removed 2 bases at V and 5 bases at J, leaving 6 bases unmatched. The CDR3 has 16 residues. Germline CDR1 and CDR2: SGDLS and YYNGEE. The CDR3 bases are TGTGCCAGCAGCGTTCGGGACAGGGGGGTAAACAATGAGCAGTTCTTC. Its translation is CASSVRDRGVNNEQFF. The full variable domain, its missing parts supplied by reference TRBV9 and TRBJ2-1, is DSGVTQTPKHLITATGQRVTLRCSPRSGDLSVYWYQQSLDQGLQFLIQYYNGEERAKGNILERFSAQQFPDLHSELNLSSLELGDSALYFCASSVRDRGVNNEQFFGPGTRLTVL.

This sequence joins TRBV4-2 and TRBJ2-3; 11 nucleotides align to TRBD2. The CDR3 spans 15 residues. J was trimmed by 4 bases and V by 6 bases; bases with no gene match: 6. The germline gives CDR1 LGHNA, CDR2 YNFKEQ. The CDR3 sequence is CASSQTSGSPDTQYF. The CDR3 DNA is TGTGCCAGCAGTCAAACTAGCGGGAGCCCAGATACGCAGTATTTT.